This TCR beta chain derives from a study of T cell clones after liver transplantation. Study summary: Immunosuppression withdrawal was tried within 2 years after liver transplantation in this trial.

Sequencing used immunoSEQ multiplex PCR; TCRdb keeps in-frame clones, though not all of them. The sample lists tens of thousands of clones, around 80% occurring once. Germline CDR1 reads SGHNT; CDR2 reads YYREEE (reference sequence). Trimming cost V 4 bases and J 4 bases, with 14 bases left between them. The CDR3 is made up of 14 amino acids. The TCR was taken from a human patient who received a liver transplant. Some of these T cells may belong to the graft donor. The specimen was CD4+ T cells from blood, collected around 50 months after liver transplant. The V and J genes are TRBV5-4 and TRBJ1-1; D not certain. CDR3 in amino acids: CASSPGRFSTEAFF. The CDR3 nucleotides read TGTGCCAGCAGCCCCGGGAGGTTCTCCACTGAAGCTTTCTTT.